These 2 T cell receptor beta chains originate from one sample sequenced in a study of CD8 T cells in Susac syndrome. RNA was extracted with the RNeasy kit, and a quantity of about 0.45 to 1 ug was reverse transcribed using random hexamers. A single record per CDR3 protein comes from TCRdb applying MiXCR to the immunoSEQ multiplex PCR reads. The sample contains just over 150,000 distinct CDR3 sequences, around 95% of which appear only once. Sequencing was performed on CD8+ T cells from PBMCs. The source is a human donor with multiple sclerosis.

This chain links TRBV7-9 with TRBJ1-1; D perhaps matches TRBD1 (5 bases). Germline V gene lookup returns CDR1 SEHNR and CDR2 FQNEAQ (reference sequence). V was clipped by 4 bases and J by 3 bases, with 21 bases between them. The CDR3 extends over 17 amino acids. The CDR3 coding sequence is TGTGCCAGCAGCTGGAACCAAGGGGAGGCGGGCGACACTGAAGCTTTCTTT. Residues: CASSWNQGEAGDTEAFF.

The chain employs TRBV27 and TRBJ2-7; TRBD1 matches at 8 bases. This CDR3 is 14 amino acids long. CDR1 is MNHEY, CDR2 SMNVEV, per germline (reference sequence). V was pared by 6 bases and J by 6 bases, with 10 bases of the junction left unmatched. As DNA, the CDR3 is TGTGCCAGCAGCCCTAGGACAGGGACCCCCGAGCAGTACTTC. It specifies CASSPRTGTPEQYF.